This T cell receptor (beta chain) was sequenced during a study of early T cells in non-severe SARS-CoV-2 infection. TCRdb re-analysed the 5' RACE reads in MiXCR, keeping a single row per CDR3 protein. The table lists 85,000 to 100,000 distinct CDR3 sequences, 8% to 13% of them singletons. Worth noting for this clonotype: A much bigger clone sits one base away, suggesting this may be a read error.

The germline CDR1 and CDR2 sequences are MNHEY and SMNVEV (reference sequence). The CDR3 sequence is 14 residues long. V was trimmed by 4 bases and J by 2 bases, leaving 11 bases between them. This rearrangement joins TRBV27 to TRBJ1-1; maybe TRBD1 (5 bases). This TCR came from an adult who was a healthcare worker with PCR-confirmed SARS-CoV-2 infection or an uninfected control (not recorded which). The sample in question was whole blood, obtained at baseline. CDR3 DNA sequence: TGTGCCAGCAGTTATGTGGGGCTTAACACTGAAGCTTTCTTT. Its protein is CASSYVGLNTEAFF.